A single sample gave rise to the 28 T cell receptor beta chains below, sequenced in a study of shared clonotypes between healthy human individuals. TCRdb's copy holds only in-frame clones and misses some; the assay was immunoSEQ multiplex PCR. The table includes about half a million clones, about four fifths detected once. Sequenced sample: PBMCs. All receptors derive from a woman aged 40 to 50 in good health. Some clones in this sample may be carry-over from other donors' samples.

The DNA of the CDR3 is TGCGCCAGCAGCCAAGAGGCGGGAGGCGGGGATGAGCAGTTCTTC. Translating it yields CASSQEAGGGDEQFF. The rearrangement joins TRBV4-3 to TRBJ2-1; TRBD2 matches 8 bases. The CDR3 covers 15 residues. Germline assignment: CDR1 LGHNA and CDR2 YSLEER. The V gene end was trimmed by 0 bases and the J gene end by 8 bases; junction bases not matched to a gene: 6.

V gene TRBV30 combines with J gene TRBJ2-7; D is perhaps TRBD1 (5 bases). CDR1 is GTSNPN, CDR2 SVGIG, per germline (reference sequence). V lost 0 bases to trimming and J lost 5 bases, with 8 bases between them. This CDR3 comprises 12 residues. This chain's CDR3 is CAWSVQGDEQYF. CDR3 DNA: TGTGCCTGGAGTGTCCAGGGCGACGAGCAGTACTTC.

The chain joins TRBV7-2 to TRBJ2-5, with 7 bases aligning to TRBD2. V dropped 8 bases and J dropped 3; count of bases not matched to a gene: 0. The CDR3 is made up of 11 amino acids. The germline V gene has CDR1 SGHTA and CDR2 FQGNSA. The CDR3 DNA is TGTGCCAGCCTAGCGGAAGAGACCCAGTACTTC. Amino acid sequence: CASLAEETQYF.

This clone was detected a few times. The chain is built from TRBV9 and TRBJ2-5, with a tentative D call TRBD1 (5 bases). The ends were cut back, 1 base at V and 2 bases at J, with 6 bases in the middle. The CDR3 covers 13 residues. Germline assignment: CDR1 SGDLS and CDR2 YYNGEE. CDR3 sequence reads: CASSVSGQETQYF. The CDR3 nucleotides are TGTGCCAGCAGCGTATCAGGGCAAGAGACCCAGTACTTC.

This clone was detected once. One end of the junction varies from germline; a read error may be responsible. The chain uses TRBV2 and TRBJ2-1; unclear D gene. The CDR3 spans 15 residues. From germline, CDR1 is SNHLY and CDR2 FYNNEI. CDR3 in amino acids: CASSEETGVYTEQFF. In DNA form, the CDR3 reads TGTGCCAGCAGTGAAGAGACTGGAGTCTACACTGAGCAGTTCTTC.

The chain is built from TRBV7-9 and TRBJ2-7; D ambiguous. Germline-derived CDR1 and CDR2 are SEHNR and FQNEAQ (reference sequence). Between the trimmed V and J ends, which lost 4 bases and 3 bases, there was a span of 13 bases. The CDR3 is 14 residues long. The CDR3 region is CASSSLIKGYEQYF. CDR3 coding DNA: TGTGCCAGCAGCTCCTTAATAAAAGGCTACGAGCAGTACTTC.

The chain couples TRBV5-1 to TRBJ2-7; 16 nucleotides match TRBD2. The CDR3 extends over 21 amino acids. Germline assignment: CDR1 SGHRS and CDR2 YFSETQ. J lost 0 bases, V lost 0 bases, and 12 bases had no gene match. The CDR3 reads CASSLARTGGLAGGGSYEQYF. The DNA of the CDR3 is TGCGCCAGCAGCTTGGCGAGGACAGGGGGACTAGCGGGAGGGGGCTCCTACGAGCAGTACTTC.

The chain joins TRBV10-2 to TRBJ2-1; 7 bases agree with TRBD2. CDR3 length equals 15 residues. Germline lookup yields CDR1 WSHSY and CDR2 SAAADI. Trimming took 6 bases from V and 5 from J; bases not matched to a gene: 10. CDR3 residues: CASSPWGGRNNEQFF. The CDR3 DNA reads as TGCGCCAGCAGCCCCTGGGGGGGGAGGAACAATGAGCAGTTCTTC.

The chain combines TRBV10-3 with TRBJ1-4, with 9 nucleotides matching TRBD1. The V segment lost 2 bases and the J segment 6 bases; nucleotides outside the gene matches: 10. Germline V gives CDR1 ENHRY, CDR2 SYGVKD. The CDR3 contains 17 residues. CDR3 nucleotides: TGTGCCATCAGTGAGAAACTCCATAGACAGGGGGATGAAAAACTGTTTTTT. Translation gives CAISEKLHRQGDEKLFF.

Of note for this clone: Its ends do not fully match the called genes, so a read error is possible. The chain recombines TRBV6-1 with TRBJ1-6; no clear D. From germline, CDR1 is MNHNS and CDR2 SASEGT. This CDR3 spans 12 amino acids. Written as DNA, the CDR3 is TGTGCCAGCAGTGAAGGTGATCTGGGAAGCACCTTT. Translating it yields CASSEGDLGSTF.

The rearrangement uses TRBV7-2 and TRBJ2-7; D call uncertain. The CDR3 runs 14 residues. Deletions cut 5 bases from V and 6 bases from J, with 17 bases between. Germline CDR1 and CDR2: SGHTA and FQGNSA. In DNA form, the CDR3 reads TGTGCCAGCAGCCCCGACATTATCAAGGCCGAGCAGTACTTC. Amino acids: CASSPDIIKAEQYF.

The chain carries TRBV19 and TRBJ2-7, with D maybe TRBD2 (5 bases). In germline, CDR1 is LNHDA, CDR2 SQIVND (reference sequence). V was clipped by 3 bases and J by 5 bases, with 14 bases between them. The CDR3 contains 14 residues. The CDR3 sequence is CASSIVEGVDEQYF. DNA for the CDR3: TGTGCCAGTAGTATTGTCGAGGGTGTGGACGAGCAGTACTTC.

The chain recombines TRBV30 with TRBJ2-1, with 11 positions matching TRBD2. The V gene end was trimmed by 3 bases and the J gene end by 12 bases; junction bases not matched to a gene: 19. Germline loops: CDR1 GTSNPN, CDR2 SVGIG (reference sequence). This CDR3 has 17 residues. The CDR3, as DNA: TGTGCCTGGAGCCCCTCCCGGACTAGCGGGCGGAGTGGGGGGCAGTTCTTC. Protein product: CAWSPSRTSGRSGGQFF.

The V call is TRBV5-1, the J call TRBJ2-7; tentatively, D is TRBD1 or TRBD2 (5 bases each). Per germline, CDR1 SGHRS and CDR2 YFSETQ. CDR3 length: 14 residues. V lost 0 bases and J 4 bases, leaving 11 bases between the germline ends. CDR3 sequence: CASSLGGAGYEQYF. CDR3 nucleotides: TGCGCCAGCAGCTTGGGAGGGGCCGGGTACGAGCAGTACTTC.

The table lists this clone with a few counts. V and J are TRBV5-1 and TRBJ2-1, with 7 nucleotides matching TRBD2. Germline-derived CDR1 and CDR2 are SGHRS and YFSETQ. The CDR3 totals 15 residues. Trimming removed 0 bases from V and 7 bases from J; junction bases left unmatched: 7. The DNA for the CDR3 is TGCGCCAGCAGCTTGGACCTAGCGGACTGGAATGAGCAGTTCTTC. Protein sequence: CASSLDLADWNEQFF.

This sequence joins TRBV5-1 and TRBJ1-4, with unresolved D. This CDR3 spans 14 amino acids. Germline V CDR1 and CDR2: SGHRS, YFSETQ. The germline V and J ends were trimmed by 0 bases and 5 bases, with 8 bases remaining between them. The CDR3 sequence: CASSLGGVNEKLFF. The CDR3 region has the DNA TGCGCCAGCAGCTTGGGCGGGGTCAATGAAAAACTGTTTTTT.

The V and J genes are TRBV19 and TRBJ2-7, with TRBD1 matching 7 bases. Germline CDR1 is LNHDA and CDR2 is SQIVND (reference sequence). The CDR3 length is 13 residues. The V and J ends lost 4 bases and 5 bases, in that order; junction bases with no gene match: 5. CDR3 residues: CASSTSGQNEQYF. The DNA for the CDR3 is TGTGCCAGTAGTACCTCGGGACAGAACGAGCAGTACTTC.

This clone was recorded a few times. The chain links TRBV30 to TRBJ1-2; the D is unclear. Germline CDR1 is GTSNPN and CDR2 is SVGIG (reference sequence). The CDR3 has 12 residues. Trimming removed 2 bases at V and 8 bases at J, with 12 bases between. Here the CDR3 reads CAWSQQAGGYTF. The CDR3 coding sequence is TGTGCCTGGAGTCAGCAGGCGGGAGGCTACACCTTC.

The genes are TRBV28 and TRBJ2-5; 7 bases align to TRBD1. The CDR3 is 15 amino acids. In germline, CDR1 is MDHEN, CDR2 SYDVKM. V gave up 7 bases and J gave up 5 bases; unmatched junction bases: 13. CDR3 bases: TGTGCCAGCACTGAGACGACAGGGCTAGGGGAGACCCAGTACTTC. As protein: CASTETTGLGETQYF.

V usage is TRBV19 and J usage is TRBJ2-3; weak D call: TRBD1 (5 bases). V shed 6 bases and J shed 0 bases, with 13 bases lying between them. The CDR3 contains 15 residues. Germline CDR1 LNHDA, CDR2 SQIVND (reference sequence). The CDR3 region is CASSTPGSSTDTQYF. DNA of the CDR3: TGTGCCAGTAGCACTCCAGGGTCTAGCACAGATACGCAGTATTTT. The complete variable domain, with remaining parts taken from reference TRBV19 and TRBJ2-3, reads DGGITQSPKYLFRKEGQNVTLSCEQNLNHDAMYWYRQDPGQGLRLIYYSQIVNDFQKGDIAEGYSVSREKKESFPLTVTSAQKNPTAFYLCASSTPGSSTDTQYFGPGTRLTVL.

The chain is built from TRBV19 and TRBJ1-5, with 8 bases matching TRBD1. Germline-derived CDR1 and CDR2 are LNHDA and SQIVND (reference sequence). CDR3 length equals 15 residues. V trimming: 5 bases; J trimming: 6 bases; junction bases outside the gene matches: 9. The CDR3 spells CASSRGQGGGQPQHF. Here the CDR3 DNA reads TGTGCCAGTAGTCGCGGACAGGGTGGAGGTCAGCCCCAGCATTTT.

CDR3 DNA sequence: TGTGCCAGCCTTAAAACTCAGGGGGATCAGCCCCAGCATTTT. This sequence encodes CASLKTQGDQPQHF. This chain uses TRBV28 with TRBJ1-5, with 7 positions matching TRBD1. V lost 8 bases to trimming and J lost 5 bases; unmatched junction nucleotides: 9. There are 14 residues in the CDR3. Per the germline V gene, CDR1 is MDHEN and CDR2 is SYDVKM.

This chain links TRBV7-2 with TRBJ2-7, with a possible D match to TRBD2 (6 bases). Germline lookup yields CDR1 SGHTA and CDR2 FQGNSA. V lost 0 bases to trimming and J lost 5 bases, with 11 bases between them. The CDR3 has 14 amino acids. The CDR3 region is CASSLAGGFDEQYF. CDR3 in DNA: TGTGCCAGCAGCTTAGCGGGGGGTTTTGACGAGCAGTACTTC.

This chain links TRBV29-1 with TRBJ2-7; tentatively, D is TRBD1 or TRBD2 (5 bases each). The CDR3 extends over 13 amino acids. Germline CDR1 and CDR2: SQVTM and ANQGSEA. V gave up 1 base and J gave up 2 bases, with 9 bases separating them. CDR3 sequence reads: CSVEAGTPYEQYF. The CDR3 bases are TGCAGCGTTGAAGCGGGGACCCCCTACGAGCAGTACTTC.

The chain couples TRBV11-2 to TRBJ2-1; 10 nucleotides align to TRBD2. Germline CDR1 reads SGHAT; CDR2 reads FQNNGV. There are 17 residues in the CDR3. Trimming at V came to 1 base and at J to 3 bases, leaving 6 bases not matched to a gene. The CDR3 loop is CASSLASGRWGYNEQFF. Here the CDR3 DNA reads TGTGCCAGCAGCTTAGCTAGCGGGAGATGGGGCTACAATGAGCAGTTCTTC.

This sequence joins TRBV28 and TRBJ1-1; D is perhaps TRBD1 (5 bases). V was clipped by 3 bases and J by 1 base, with 15 bases between them. The V gene's germline CDR1 is MDHEN and CDR2 SYDVKM. This CDR3 spans 16 amino acids. The CDR3 bases are TGTGCCAGCAGTTTGAAAGGGGCCGGGGCGAACACTGAAGCTTTCTTT. This encodes CASSLKGAGANTEAFF.

The V call is TRBV7-9, the J call TRBJ1-2; maybe TRBD1 (5 bases). This CDR3 spans 14 amino acids. The germline CDR1 and CDR2 sequences are SEHNR and FQNEAQ (reference sequence). V was cut by 3 bases and J by 2 bases, with 10 bases left in between. CDR3 nucleotide sequence: TGTGCCAGCAGCTTCGGGACTTCCAACTATGGCTACACCTTC. The encoded protein is CASSFGTSNYGYTF.

The rearrangement links TRBV6-5 to TRBJ2-5; D unresolved. Germline CDR1 MNHEY, CDR2 SVGAGI. The V and J ends lost 0 bases and 1 base respectively, with 9 bases between them. This CDR3 is built from 15 residues. CDR3 protein: CASSYSMAAQETQYF. The CDR3 nucleotides are TGTGCCAGCAGTTACTCGATGGCGGCCCAAGAGACCCAGTACTTC.